The subject of this entry is one T cell receptor beta chain. Its antigen is unknown. This sample was included in a study of blood T cells in healthy people across ages. General study results and limits: Whereas aged donors had fewer naive CD4+ cells, long-lived donors had more of them and higher diversity. Naive and antigen-experienced cells were not separated, limiting conclusive comparison.

Per-sample yields of isolated PBMCs were at least 6 million. The authors ran a second PCR of about 7 to 11 cycles using a sample-barcoded 5' primer and a J-beta primer mix. Each TCR beta cDNA got a 12-nucleotide random molecular identifier. TCRdb re-analysed the 5' RACE reads in MiXCR, keeping a single row per CDR3 protein. Of about 580,000 distinct CDR3 sequences listed, 40% to 55% are singletons. This receptor was taken from a man older than 75 in good health. The sequenced sample consisted of blood.

CDR3 nucleotide sequence: TGCGCCAGCAGCCCTCAAGCGGGGGGGCGGACAGATACGCAGTATTTT. Translating gives CASSPQAGGRTDTQYF. The chain uses TRBV4-3 and TRBJ2-3, with 10 bases identical to TRBD2. There are 16 residues in the CDR3. Germline CDR1 reads LGHNA; CDR2 reads YSLEER. Trimming cost V 4 bases and J 3 bases; bases outside gene matches: 7.